This T cell receptor beta chain originates from a study of PD-1 blockade in classical Hodgkin lymphoma. General study findings and limits: Significant TCR diversity gains by C4D1 occurred in CD4+ but not CD8+ cells.

Comments on this clone: Its antigen is unknown.

TCRdb's copy holds only in-frame clones and misses some; the assay was immunoSEQ multiplex PCR. The sample contains about 33,000 clones, 65% to 80% of which appear only once. The germline V gene encodes CDR1 MNHEY and CDR2 SVGAGI. V was trimmed by 5 bases and J by 0 bases, leaving 9 bases between them. The CDR3 totals 14 residues. Indicated time point: cycle 4 day 1 (C4D1), after 6 weeks of nivolumab. All patients relapsed after autologous stem cell transplantation, and brentuximab vedotin exposure varied. This TCR derives from a human donor with classical Hodgkin lymphoma. The source material was peripheral blood mononuclear cells (PBMCs), sampled before the fourth cycle of nivolumab. This chain connects TRBV6-5 to TRBJ2-3, with D hard to call. Here the CDR3 reads CASSHNPSTDTQYF. The CDR3 nucleotides are TGTGCCAGCAGTCACAACCCTAGCACAGATACGCAGTATTTT.